These T cell receptor beta chains were read from a single sample in a study of T cell repertoires in cytomegalovirus infection. MiXCR, run by TCRdb on the reads, gives a single entry per CDR3 protein. This table has roughly 760,000 distinct CDR3 sequences, 35% to 45% appearing once. The sequenced sample was PBMCs. Receptors originate from a human donor in good health (CMV status not recorded). Some clones in this sample may be carry-over from other donors' samples. CDR3s include the opening cysteine and the closing phenylalanine or tryptophan. A D gene is named only where the DNA matches it firmly. Size is omitted from some rows. Given values are once, few, many or a class for expanded clones.

>-|TRBJ2-3|TRBV12-3/TRBV12-4|TRBD1
TGTGCCAGCAGTGCCGGGACAGGGGTGACAGATACGCAGTATTTT
CASSAGTGVTDTQYF
>-|TRBJ2-1|TRBV7-6|TRBD2
TGTGCCAGCAGACCCGGGACTAGCGGGTACAATGAGCAGTTCTTC
CASRPGTSGYNEQFF
>-|TRBJ1-2|TRBV28|-
TGTGCCAGCAGTTTTATCGGAAGATCTAACTATGGCTACACCTTC
CASSFIGRSNYGYTF
>-|TRBJ2-3|TRBV20-1|TRBD2
TGCAGTGCTACCAGGACTAGCGGGCGAAATCCCCGTACGCAGTATTTT
CSATRTSGRNPRTQYF
>few|TRBJ1-3|TRBV19|-
TGTGCCAGTAGACGGGACACCGGCTCTGGAAACACCATATATTTT
CASRRDTGSGNTIYF
>few|TRBJ1-1|TRBV14|TRBD1
TGTGCCAGCAGCCAGTCGACAGGGTTCGCCACTGAAGCTTTCTTT
CASSQSTGFATEAFF
>-|TRBJ1-1|TRBV4-1|-
TGCGCCAGCAGCCGCAAGGGAGAGGGGGGCACTGAAGCTTTCTTT
CASSRKGEGGTEAFF
>-|TRBJ2-1|TRBV7-9|-
TGTGCCAGCAGCTTAGAACGGTACTACAATGAGCAGTTCTTC
CASSLERYYNEQFF
>many|TRBJ1-6|TRBV12-3/TRBV12-4|-
TGTGCCAGCAGGGGTCCCGACAGGAGCTCCTATAATTCACCCCTCCACTTT
CASRGPDRSSYNSPLHF
>-|TRBJ1-1|TRBV9|TRBD1
TGTGCCAGCAGCGTCCGGGACAGGGGTGGGGACACTGAAGCTTTCTTT
CASSVRDRGGDTEAFF
>few|TRBJ2-5|TRBV27|-
TGTGCCAGCAGTCTAACCGGACGGCAACCGCAAGAGACCCAGTACTTC
CASSLTGRQPQETQYF
>-|TRBJ1-4|TRBV28|-
TGTGCCAGCAGTTTAGGGGGTGTGTGGGAAAAACTGTTTTTT
CASSLGGVWEKLFF
>many|TRBJ1-2|TRBV7-2|-
TGTGCCAGCAGCTTGGCAAGGGCCGGTGGCTACACCTTC
CASSLARAGGYTF
>once|TRBJ1-5|TRBV28|TRBD1
TGTGCCAGCAGTCCCTATACTCCTGACAGGGGGCTCAATCAGCCCCAGCATTTT
CASSPYTPDRGLNQPQHF
>-|TRBJ1-4|TRBV29-1|TRBD1
TGCAGCGTTGAGATAACAGGGGGCTATGAAAAACTGTTTTTT
CSVEITGGYEKLFF
>-|TRBJ1-1|TRBV7-8|-
TGTGCCAGCAGCGGCACCGCAGCGGGGAACACTGAAGCTTTCTTT
CASSGTAAGNTEAFF
>few|TRBJ2-1|TRBV28|-
TGTGCCAGCAGTTCCCATGGAGGTAGCTCCTACAATGAGCAGTTCTTC
CASSSHGGSSYNEQFF
>few|TRBJ2-7|TRBV11-2|-
TGTGCCAGCAGCTTAGATCCGGCCCCTATCGTCCGGGGGATCTACGAGCAGTACTTC
CASSLDPAPIVRGIYEQYF
>many|TRBJ2-2|TRBV24-1|TRBD2
TGTGCCACCAGTGATTTTGAGAGCGCGGGGGTCGGGGAGCTGTTTTTT
CATSDFESAGVGELFF
>many|TRBJ1-1|TRBV7-2|TRBD1
TGTGCCAGCAGCCCTGGGACAGCGAACACTGAAGCTTTCTTT
CASSPGTANTEAFF
>-|TRBJ2-1|TRBV18|TRBD2
TGTGCCAGCTCCCCGACTAGCGGGAGGGGGAATGAGCAGTTCTTC
CASSPTSGRGNEQFF